A selection of T cell receptor beta chains follows, all from one sample in a study of control samples from healthy donors and cancer patients. Here immunoSEQ multiplex PCR was the method, and the copy in TCRdb shows in-frame clones only, minus some. The data hold roughly 200,000 clones, with 85% to 95% observed a single time. Material for sequencing was blood. All receptors come from a man in his forties or fifties in good health. Each CDR3 is given with its conserved first and last residue. A D gene is named only where the DNA matches it firmly. The listing skips clone size in some rows; elsewhere it reads once, few, many or a size class.

D: TRBD1
J: TRBJ2-7
V: TRBV6-4
size: -
DNA: TGTGCCAGCAGAACCGGGACAGGGGACGAGCAGTACTTC
CDR3: CASRTGTGDEQYF

D: -
J: TRBJ1-4
V: TRBV4-2
size: few
DNA: TGTGCCAGCAGCCAAGAGGGGAGTAACGCACGGGAAAAACTGTTTTTT
CDR3: CASSQEGSNAREKLFF

D: -
J: TRBJ1-2
V: TRBV4-3
size: -
DNA: TGCGCCAGCAGCCAAGAATCGGGACCGCTAGGCTACACCTTC
CDR3: CASSQESGPLGYTF

D: -
J: TRBJ1-1
V: TRBV13
size: -
DNA: TGTGCCAGCAGCATCCAGGGGAGGACTGAAGCTTTCTTT
CDR3: CASSIQGRTEAFF

D: -
J: TRBJ1-1
V: TRBV3-1/TRBV3-2
size: -
DNA: TGTGCCAGCCAATTTACCGGGACACTTATGAACACTGAAGCTTTCTTT
CDR3: CASQFTGTLMNTEAFF

D: TRBD1
J: TRBJ2-2
V: TRBV5-1
size: once
DNA: TGCGCCAGCCAAAGCGCCCGGACAGGGGCAGAACCCGGGGAGCTGTTTTTT
CDR3: CASQSARTGAEPGELFF

D: -
J: TRBJ1-5
V: TRBV28
size: -
DNA: TGTGCCAGCAGTTTCGAGGGGGGCCCCAATCAGCCCCAGCATTTT
CDR3: CASSFEGGPNQPQHF

D: TRBD2
J: TRBJ2-1
V: TRBV5-1
size: -
DNA: TGCGCCAGCAGCTTGTGGGCCCTAGCGGGGGTCAACAATGAGCAGTTCTTC
CDR3: CASSLWALAGVNNEQFF

D: -
J: TRBJ1-5
V: TRBV28
size: -
DNA: TGTGCCAGCCTGGTGAGCAGGGGAAATCAGCCCCAGCATTTT
CDR3: CASLVSRGNQPQHF

D: -
J: TRBJ1-2
V: TRBV2
size: once
DNA: TGTGCCAGCAGGGGGGAACAGGGTGCGGGTGGCTACACCTTC
CDR3: CASRGEQGAGGYTF

D: TRBD2
J: TRBJ2-2
V: TRBV3-1/TRBV3-2
size: -
DNA: TGTGCCAGCAGCTCAGCGGGGGGGCGGACCGGGGAGCTGTTTTTT
CDR3: CASSSAGGRTGELFF

D: TRBD2
J: TRBJ2-5
V: TRBV5-1
size: -
DNA: TGCGCCAGCAGCTTGGTACTAGCGGGTGTAGAGACCCAGTACTTC
CDR3: CASSLVLAGVETQYF

D: TRBD1
J: TRBJ2-2
V: TRBV27
size: once
DNA: TGTGCCAGCAGTTCGGGACAGGGTGGAACCGGGGAGCTGTTTTTT
CDR3: CASSSGQGGTGELFF

D: -
J: TRBJ2-5
V: TRBV7-8
size: -
DNA: TGTGCCAGCAAACTTCTACAACGGGGGATTGTGGAGACCCAGTACTTC
CDR3: CASKLLQRGIVETQYF

D: -
J: TRBJ2-5
V: TRBV19
size: -
DNA: TGTGCCAGTAGTATAATCCTAGGGGAGACCCAGTACTTC
CDR3: CASSIILGETQYF